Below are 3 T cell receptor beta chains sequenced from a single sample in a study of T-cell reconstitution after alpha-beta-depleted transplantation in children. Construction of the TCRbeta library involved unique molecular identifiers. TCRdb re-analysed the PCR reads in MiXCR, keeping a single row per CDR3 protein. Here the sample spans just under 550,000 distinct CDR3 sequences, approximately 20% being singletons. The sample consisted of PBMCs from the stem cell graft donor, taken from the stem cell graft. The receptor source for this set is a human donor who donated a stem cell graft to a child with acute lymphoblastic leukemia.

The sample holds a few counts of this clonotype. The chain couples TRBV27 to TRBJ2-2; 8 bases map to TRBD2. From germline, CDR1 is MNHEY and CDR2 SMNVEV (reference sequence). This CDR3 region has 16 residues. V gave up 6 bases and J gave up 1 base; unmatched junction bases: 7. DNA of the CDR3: TGTGCCAGCAGCGAACTAGCGGCTCAGAACACCGGGGAGCTGTTTTTT. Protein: CASSELAAQNTGELFF.

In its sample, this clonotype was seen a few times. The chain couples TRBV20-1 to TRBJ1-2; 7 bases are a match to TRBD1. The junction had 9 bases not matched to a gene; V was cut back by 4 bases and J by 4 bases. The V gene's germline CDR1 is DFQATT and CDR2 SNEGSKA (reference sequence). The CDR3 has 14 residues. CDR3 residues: CSAILQGNGYGYTF. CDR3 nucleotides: TGCAGTGCTATCCTACAGGGGAATGGCTATGGCTACACCTTC.

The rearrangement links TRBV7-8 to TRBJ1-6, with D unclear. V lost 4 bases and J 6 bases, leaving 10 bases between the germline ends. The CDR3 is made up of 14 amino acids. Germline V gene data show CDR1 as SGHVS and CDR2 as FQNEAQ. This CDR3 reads CASSSDRTNSPLHF. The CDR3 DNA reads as TGTGCCAGCAGCTCGGACCGAACTAATTCACCCCTCCACTTT.